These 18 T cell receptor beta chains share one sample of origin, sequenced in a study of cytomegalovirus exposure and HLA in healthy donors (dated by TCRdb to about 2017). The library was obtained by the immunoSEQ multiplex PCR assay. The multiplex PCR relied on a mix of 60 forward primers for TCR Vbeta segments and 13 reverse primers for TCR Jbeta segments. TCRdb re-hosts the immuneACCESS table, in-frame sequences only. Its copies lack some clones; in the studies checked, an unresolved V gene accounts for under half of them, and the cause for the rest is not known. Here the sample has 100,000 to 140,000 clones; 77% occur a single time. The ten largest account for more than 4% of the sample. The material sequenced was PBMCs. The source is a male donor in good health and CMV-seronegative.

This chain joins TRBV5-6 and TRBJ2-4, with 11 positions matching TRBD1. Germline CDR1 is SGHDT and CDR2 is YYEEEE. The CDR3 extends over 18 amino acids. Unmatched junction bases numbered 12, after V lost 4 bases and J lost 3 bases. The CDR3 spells CASSPTGGQGAFKNIQYF. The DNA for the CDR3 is TGTGCCAGCAGCCCTACAGGTGGACAGGGGGCTTTCAAAAACATTCAGTACTTC.

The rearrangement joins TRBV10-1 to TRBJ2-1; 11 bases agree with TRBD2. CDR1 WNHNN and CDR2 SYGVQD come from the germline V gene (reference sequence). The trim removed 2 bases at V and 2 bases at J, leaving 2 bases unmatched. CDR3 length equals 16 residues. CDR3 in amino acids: CASSEGLAGPYNEQFF. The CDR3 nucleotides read TGCGCCAGCAGTGAGGGACTAGCGGGTCCCTACAATGAGCAGTTCTTC.

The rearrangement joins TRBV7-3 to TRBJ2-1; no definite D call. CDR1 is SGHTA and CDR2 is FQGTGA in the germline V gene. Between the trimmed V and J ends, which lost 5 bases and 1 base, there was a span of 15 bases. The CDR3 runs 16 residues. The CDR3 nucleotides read TGTGCCAGCAGCATCAATGGCGCAGCGTCCTACAATGAGCAGTTCTTC. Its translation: CASSINGAASYNEQFF.

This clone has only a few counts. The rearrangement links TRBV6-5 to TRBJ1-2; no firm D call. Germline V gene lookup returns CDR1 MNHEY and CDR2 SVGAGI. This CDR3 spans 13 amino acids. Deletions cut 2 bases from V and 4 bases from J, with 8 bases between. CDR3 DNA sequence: TGTGCCAGCAGTTACCGACTGATCTATGGCTACACCTTC. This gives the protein CASSYRLIYGYTF.

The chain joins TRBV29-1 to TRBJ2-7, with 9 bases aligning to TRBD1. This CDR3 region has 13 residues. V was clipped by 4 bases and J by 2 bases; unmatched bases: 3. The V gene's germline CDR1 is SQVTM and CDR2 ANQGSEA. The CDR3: CSVVWDRAYEQYF. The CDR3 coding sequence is TGCAGCGTTGTTTGGGACAGGGCCTACGAGCAGTACTTC.

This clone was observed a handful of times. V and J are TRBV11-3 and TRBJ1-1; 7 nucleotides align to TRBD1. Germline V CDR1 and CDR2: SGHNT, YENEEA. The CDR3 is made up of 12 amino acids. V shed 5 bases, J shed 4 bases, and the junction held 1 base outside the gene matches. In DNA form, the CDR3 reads TGTGCCAGCAGCCGACAGGGCACTGAAGCTTTCTTT. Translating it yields CASSRQGTEAFF.

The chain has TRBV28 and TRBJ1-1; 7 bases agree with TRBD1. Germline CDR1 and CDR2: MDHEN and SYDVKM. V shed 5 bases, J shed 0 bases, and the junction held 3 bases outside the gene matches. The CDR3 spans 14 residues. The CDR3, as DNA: TGTGCCAGCAGTATGGGACAGATGAACACTGAAGCTTTCTTT. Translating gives CASSMGQMNTEAFF.

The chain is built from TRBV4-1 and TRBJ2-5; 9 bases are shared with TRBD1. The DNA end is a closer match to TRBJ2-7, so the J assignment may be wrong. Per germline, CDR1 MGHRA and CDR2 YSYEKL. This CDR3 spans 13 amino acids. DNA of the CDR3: TGCGCCAGCAGCCGAGACAGGGGGTACGAGCAGTACTTC. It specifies CASSRDRGYEQYF.

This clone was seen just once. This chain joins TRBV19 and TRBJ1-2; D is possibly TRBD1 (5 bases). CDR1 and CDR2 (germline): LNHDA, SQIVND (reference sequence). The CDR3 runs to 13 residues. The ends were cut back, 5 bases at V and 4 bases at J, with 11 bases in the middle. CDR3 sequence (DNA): TGTGCCAGTAGTCCTCAGGGTCTCTATGGCTACACCTTC. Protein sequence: CASSPQGLYGYTF.

CDR3: CASSSGQGPWGAQHF. CDR3 in DNA: TGTGCCAGCAGCTCCGGACAGGGACCTTGGGGGGCCCAGCATTTT. The V and J genes are TRBV7-2 and TRBJ1-5; 8 bases are a match to TRBD1. Unmatched junction bases numbered 13, after V lost 4 bases and J lost 11 bases. CDR3 length: 15 residues. CDR1 SGHTA and CDR2 FQGNSA come from the germline V gene.

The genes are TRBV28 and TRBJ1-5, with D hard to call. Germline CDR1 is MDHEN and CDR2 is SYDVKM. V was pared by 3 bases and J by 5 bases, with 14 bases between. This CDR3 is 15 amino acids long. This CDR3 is CASSLSSLYDQPQHF. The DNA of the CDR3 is TGTGCCAGCAGTTTGTCTTCCCTCTACGATCAGCCCCAGCATTTT.

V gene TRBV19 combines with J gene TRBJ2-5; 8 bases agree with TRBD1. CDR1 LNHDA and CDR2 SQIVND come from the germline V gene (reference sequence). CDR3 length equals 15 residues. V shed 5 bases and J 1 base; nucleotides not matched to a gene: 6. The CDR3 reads CASSQTGVSQETQYF. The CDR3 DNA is TGTGCCAGTAGTCAGACAGGGGTTTCCCAAGAGACCCAGTACTTC.

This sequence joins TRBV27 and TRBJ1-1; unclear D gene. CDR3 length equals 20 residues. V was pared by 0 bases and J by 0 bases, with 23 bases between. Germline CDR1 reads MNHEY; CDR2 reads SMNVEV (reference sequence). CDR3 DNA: TGTGCCAGCAGTTTATCGGCGTGGGGAGGGTCCCGCCCCCTGAACACTGAAGCTTTCTTT. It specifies CASSLSAWGGSRPLNTEAFF.

The CDR3 spells CASSLGTGRMAMDTEAFF. The CDR3 DNA reads TGTGCCAGCAGCTTAGGGACCGGGAGAATGGCTATGGACACTGAAGCTTTCTTT. V gene TRBV7-2 combines with J gene TRBJ1-1; D gene unclear. V was shortened by 1 base and J by 3 bases, with 21 bases between the two germline ends. The CDR3 is made up of 18 amino acids. Germline-derived CDR1 and CDR2 are SGHTA and FQGNSA.

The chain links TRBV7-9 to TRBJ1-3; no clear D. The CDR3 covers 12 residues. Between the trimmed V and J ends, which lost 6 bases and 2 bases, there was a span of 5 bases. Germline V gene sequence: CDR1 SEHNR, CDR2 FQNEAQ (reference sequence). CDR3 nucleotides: TGTGCCAGCAGGGAGCCTGGAAACACCATATATTTT. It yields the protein CASREPGNTIYF.

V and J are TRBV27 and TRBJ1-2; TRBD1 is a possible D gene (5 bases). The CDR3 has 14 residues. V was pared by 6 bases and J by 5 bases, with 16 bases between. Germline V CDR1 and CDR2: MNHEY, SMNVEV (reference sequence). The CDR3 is CASSPRAGLYGYTF. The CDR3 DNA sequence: TGTGCCAGCAGCCCACGGGCAGGGCTATATGGCTACACCTTC.

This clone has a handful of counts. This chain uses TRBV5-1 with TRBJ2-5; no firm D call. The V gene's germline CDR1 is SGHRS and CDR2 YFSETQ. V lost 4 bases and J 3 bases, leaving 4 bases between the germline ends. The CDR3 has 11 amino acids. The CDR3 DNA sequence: TGCGCCAGCAGCGCGAAAGAGACCCAGTACTTC. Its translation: CASSAKETQYF.

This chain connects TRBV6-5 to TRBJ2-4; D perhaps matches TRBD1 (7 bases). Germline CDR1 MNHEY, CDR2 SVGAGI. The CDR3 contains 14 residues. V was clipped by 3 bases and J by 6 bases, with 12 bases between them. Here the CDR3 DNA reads TGTGCCAGCAGTTATTCGCGGGACAGAAACATTCAGTACTTC. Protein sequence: CASSYSRDRNIQYF.